The 25 T cell receptor beta chains presented below share a single source sample, sequenced in a study of OX40 agonist ivuxolimab in advanced cancers. Produced via immunoSEQ multiplex PCR; TCRdb's table is partial and in-frame only. In the table there are some 33,000 clones, around 76% of which are singletons. This material consisted of CD4+ or CD8+ T cells sorted from blood, taken in a trial of the OX40 agonist ivuxolimab. The receptors here all came from an adult with an advanced solid tumor such as melanoma, head and neck, liver or kidney cancer.

This clone was observed a handful of times. This chain uses TRBV6-4 with TRBJ1-5; perhaps TRBD1 as D (6 bases). The CDR3 is made up of 16 amino acids. Trimming removed 2 bases from V and 7 bases from J, with 18 bases in between. In germline, CDR1 is MRHNA, CDR2 SNTAGT. The CDR3 nucleotides are TGTGCCAGCAGTGACCACCGACAGGAGGCGGAACAGCCCCAGCATTTT. As protein: CASSDHRQEAEQPQHF.

The chain joins TRBV7-9 to TRBJ2-5; the D gene is possibly TRBD2 (6 bases). The end of the DNA fits TRBJ2-7 better, so the J call may be wrong. The germline V gene encodes CDR1 SEHNR and CDR2 FQNEAQ (reference sequence). This CDR3 region has 12 residues. CDR3 sequence: CASSQDYYEQYF. CDR3 nucleotides: TGTGCCAGCAGCCAGGACTACTACGAGCAGTACTTC.

CDR3 sequence: CASSLGDGMNTEAFF. The CDR3 region has the DNA TGTGCCAGCAGCTTGGGGGACGGCATGAACACTGAAGCTTTCTTT. The chain employs TRBV4-2 and TRBJ1-1, with D tentatively TRBD1 (5 bases). The CDR3 runs to 15 residues. CDR1 is LGHNA and CDR2 is YNFKEQ in the germline V gene. The V end lost 5 bases, the J end lost 0 bases, and 13 bases lay between the germline ends.

The chain uses TRBV2 and TRBJ2-7; D might be TRBD2 (5 bases). Germline CDR1 and CDR2: SNHLY and FYNNEI. This CDR3 has 13 amino acids. V dropped 8 bases and J dropped 3 bases, with 14 bases sitting between them. The CDR3 protein is CASGRPYRYEQYF. The CDR3 DNA reads TGTGCCAGCGGGAGACCTTACCGCTACGAGCAGTACTTC. The complete variable domain, with remaining parts taken from reference TRBV2 and TRBJ2-7, reads EPEVTQTPSHQVTQMGQEVILRCVPISNHLYFYWYRQILGQKVEFLVSFYNNEISEKSEIFDDQFSVERPDGSNFTLKIRSTKLEDSAMYFCASGRPYRYEQYFGPGTRLTVT.

V usage is TRBV28 and J usage is TRBJ2-1; D not resolved. Germline V gene data show CDR1 as MDHEN and CDR2 as SYDVKM. The CDR3 sequence is 12 residues long. V lost 3 bases and J lost 4, with 4 bases in between. The CDR3 DNA reads TGTGCCAGCAGTTTCTCTTACAATGAGCAGTTCTTC. It codes for CASSFSYNEQFF.

The chain carries TRBV6-5 and TRBJ2-7; either TRBD1 or TRBD2 may fit D (5 bases each). V lost 6 bases and J lost 6, with 15 bases in between. The CDR3 loop spans 13 amino acids. Germline CDR1 is MNHEY and CDR2 is SVGAGI. The CDR3 region is CASRRQTTGEQYF. DNA for the CDR3: TGTGCCAGCAGACGCCAGACTACAGGCGAGCAGTACTTC.

V gene TRBV5-5 combines with J gene TRBJ2-4, with D unresolved. V gave up 0 bases and J gave up 5 bases, with 6 bases separating them. This CDR3 comprises 13 residues. Germline CDR1 is SGHKS and CDR2 is YYEKEE (reference sequence). In DNA form, the CDR3 reads TGTGCCAGCAGCTTGGGGTTCCAAAACATTCAGTACTTC. Amino acid sequence: CASSLGFQNIQYF.

The chain's CDR3 is CSVPNTDTQYF. The CDR3 DNA reads as TGCAGCGTCCCAAACACAGATACGCAGTATTTT. V gene TRBV29-1 combines with J gene TRBJ2-3; D is unclear. Trimming left V 6 bases short and J 2 bases short, with 6 bases between. The germline V gene encodes CDR1 SQVTM and CDR2 ANQGSEA. The CDR3 totals 11 residues.

The CDR3 protein is CASSEFGEAFF. Written as DNA, the CDR3 is TGTGCCAGCAGTGAATTTGGTGAAGCTTTCTTT. This chain uses TRBV6-5 with TRBJ1-1; D is unclear. CDR1 is MNHEY, CDR2 SVGAGI, per germline. The V end lost 5 bases, the J end lost 7 bases, and 8 bases lay between the germline ends. This CDR3 contains 11 residues.

The chain recombines TRBV18 with TRBJ1-6; TRBD1 matches 10 bases. Germline V gene data show CDR1 as KGHSH and CDR2 as LQKENI. V was clipped by 1 base and J by 8 bases; unmatched bases: 2. The length of the CDR3 is 15 residues. For the CDR3, the DNA is TGTGCCAGCTCACCACGAGGGACAGGGGATTCACCCCTCCACTTT. This gives the protein CASSPRGTGDSPLHF.

This chain links TRBV4-1 with TRBJ1-1; no firm D call. Germline V gives CDR1 MGHRA, CDR2 YSYEKL. There are 15 residues in the CDR3. V was cut by 1 base and J by 1 base, with 10 bases left in between. CDR3 sequence reads: CASSQVAFPNTEAFF. Written as DNA, the CDR3 is TGCGCCAGCAGCCAAGTGGCGTTTCCGAACACTGAAGCTTTCTTT.

The chain carries TRBV7-9 and TRBJ2-7; 8 nucleotides agree with TRBD1. The CDR3 has 14 residues. The trim removed 5 bases at V and 4 bases at J, leaving 7 bases unmatched. Germline V CDR1 and CDR2: SEHNR, FQNEAQ (reference sequence). CDR3 residues: CASSPNRGEYEQYF. The CDR3 nucleotides read TGTGCCAGCAGCCCCAACAGGGGGGAATACGAGCAGTACTTC.

For the CDR3, the DNA is TGTGCCAGTAGTGTCCCGACAGGGAACTATGGCTACACCTTC. Translated, it gives CASSVPTGNYGYTF. The J gene is TRBJ1-2, the V gene TRBV19; 7 nucleotides line up with TRBD1. Germline values: CDR1 LNHDA, CDR2 SQIVND (reference sequence). This CDR3 is 14 amino acids long. V gave up 5 bases and J gave up 2 bases; unmatched junction bases: 5.

V gene TRBV19 combines with J gene TRBJ2-7; 8 positions match TRBD1. This CDR3 spans 13 amino acids. V was clipped by 4 bases and J by 3 bases; unmatched bases: 2. The germline CDR1 and CDR2 sequences are LNHDA and SQIVND (reference sequence). The CDR3 region is CASSTGTGYEQYF. Written as DNA, the CDR3 is TGTGCCAGTAGTACCGGGACAGGCTACGAGCAGTACTTC.

The chain employs TRBV6-6 and TRBJ2-7; a possible D gene is TRBD1 (7 bases). Trimming took 2 bases from V and 5 from J, leaving 10 bases between them. The CDR3 loop spans 13 amino acids. Germline V lookup: CDR1 MNHNY, CDR2 SVGAGI (reference sequence). Written as DNA, the CDR3 is TGTGCCAGCAGTTACGGAGGGGGCAACGAGCAGTACTTC. It codes for CASSYGGGNEQYF.

The rearrangement joins TRBV11-3 to TRBJ2-6, with 9 bases aligning to TRBD1. CDR1 and CDR2 (germline): SGHNT, YENEEA. CDR3 length: 16 residues. Trimming took 2 bases from V and 2 from J; bases not matched to a gene: 1. The CDR3 nucleotides are TGTGCCAGCAGCTTACGGGACAGGGCTGGGGCCAACGTCCTGACTTTC. This sequence encodes CASSLRDRAGANVLTF.

The chain is built from TRBV6-5 and TRBJ1-1; 7 bases map to TRBD1. J gave up 5 bases and V 6 bases, and 6 bases lay outside the gene matches. The CDR3 spans 13 residues. The germline CDR1 and CDR2 sequences are MNHEY and SVGAGI. CDR3 coding DNA: TGTGCCAGCAGCCTCTACAGGGGAACTGAAGCTTTCTTT. It is translated as CASSLYRGTEAFF.

This rearrangement joins TRBV7-2 to TRBJ2-1; 8 positions agree with TRBD2. Germline V gene lookup returns CDR1 SGHTA and CDR2 FQGNSA. The CDR3 has 13 residues. The ends lost 6 bases at V and 9 bases at J; junction bases unmatched: 7. Here the CDR3 reads CASRSTSAGEQFF. The DNA for the CDR3 is TGTGCCAGCAGATCGACTAGCGCCGGTGAGCAGTTCTTC.

The V and J genes are TRBV7-9 and TRBJ2-7, with 12 bases lining up with TRBD2. The CDR3 has 14 amino acids. V lost 5 bases to trimming and J lost 3 bases; unmatched junction nucleotides: 2. Germline V gives CDR1 SEHNR, CDR2 FQNEAQ (reference sequence). CDR3 region: CASSMTSGSYEQYF. In DNA form, the CDR3 reads TGTGCCAGCAGCATGACTAGCGGGAGCTACGAGCAGTACTTC.

The chain uses TRBV7-9 and TRBJ2-1; TRBD2 might be the D (5 bases). The V end lost 0 bases, the J end lost 8 bases, and 5 bases lay between the germline ends. Per the germline V gene, CDR1 is SEHNR and CDR2 is FQNEAQ (reference sequence). The CDR3 is 12 amino acids. The CDR3 DNA reads as TGTGCCAGCAGCTTAGCGAGGGATGAGCAGTTCTTC. Translation gives CASSLARDEQFF.

This clone was found a few times. The chain joins TRBV19 to TRBJ2-3; the D gene is possibly TRBD2 (7 bases). Germline CDR1 and CDR2: LNHDA and SQIVND (reference sequence). This CDR3 contains 13 residues. V lost 4 bases and J 4 bases, leaving 9 bases between the germline ends. The CDR3 sequence is CASSRGGSDTQYF. CDR3 DNA sequence: TGTGCCAGTAGTAGGGGGGGCTCAGATACGCAGTATTTT.

This chain links TRBV9 with TRBJ2-1, with 11 bases fitting TRBD1. Looked up from germline, CDR1 is SGDLS and CDR2 is YYNGEE. The J segment lost 10 bases and the V segment lost 0 bases, leaving 3 bases of the junction unmatched. The CDR3 loop spans 14 amino acids. The DNA of the CDR3 is TGTGCCAGCAGCGTAGAAGGGACAGGGGGGGAGCAGTTCTTC. Its protein is CASSVEGTGGEQFF.

The J gene is TRBJ2-7, the V gene TRBV28; 8 positions agree with TRBD1. Germline CDR1 and CDR2: MDHEN and SYDVKM. Germline trimming cut 4 bases from V and 11 bases from J; bases unmatched to any gene: 10. CDR3 size: 13 residues. CDR3 region: CASSSTNRGNEYF. The CDR3, as DNA: TGTGCCAGCAGTTCCACTAACAGGGGGAACGAGTACTTC.

The chain combines TRBV6-5 with TRBJ1-5; 9 bases fit TRBD1. The ends lost 5 bases at V and 4 bases at J; junction bases unmatched: 3. The V gene's germline CDR1 is MNHEY and CDR2 SVGAGI. This CDR3 has 14 amino acids. CDR3 sequence (DNA): TGTGCCAGCAGTGAAGACAGGGGGAATCAGCCCCAGCATTTT. Its protein product is CASSEDRGNQPQHF.

The chain recombines TRBV5-6 with TRBJ1-2, with 12 bases identical to TRBD1. The CDR3 is 15 residues long. The V gene's germline CDR1 is SGHDT and CDR2 YYEEEE. J was trimmed by 6 bases and V by 3 bases; bases with no gene match: 6. CDR3: CASSSGTGGFNGYTF. CDR3 DNA sequence: TGTGCCAGCAGCTCCGGGACAGGGGGCTTTAATGGCTACACCTTC.